The 9 T cell receptor beta chains below were found in one sample sequenced in a study of blood T cell repertoires in COVID-19. TCRdb's table, derived via immunoSEQ multiplex PCR, lists solely in-frame clones and lacks some. The repertoire has roughly 260,000 clones, 70% to 90% of them found once; the top ten carry 2% to 2.5%. Material for sequencing was peripheral blood. These receptors were obtained from a woman aged 35 to 49 who had recovered from COVID-19.

CDR3 DNA sequence: TGTGCCAGCAGCTTAATCAGGGAGGGTCAGCCCCAGCATTTT. Translation gives CASSLIREGQPQHF. This chain joins TRBV13 and TRBJ1-5, with D possibly TRBD1 on 5 matching bases. The germline V and J ends were trimmed by 2 bases and 6 bases, with 11 bases remaining between them. CDR3 length: 14 amino acids. The germline CDR1 and CDR2 sequences are PRHDT and FYEKMQ (reference sequence).

The gene calls are TRBV5-4 and TRBJ2-7; 8 nucleotides agree with TRBD1. The CDR3 is made up of 16 amino acids. The ends lost 0 bases at V and 3 bases at J; junction bases unmatched: 8. The germline V gene has CDR1 SGHNT and CDR2 YYREEE (reference sequence). The CDR3 DNA reads as TGTGCCAGCAGCTTGGCAGCAGGGGGCGCAGTCTACGAGCAGTACTTC. Its translation: CASSLAAGGAVYEQYF.

The chain is built from TRBV27 and TRBJ2-3; 9 positions agree with TRBD2. CDR3 length equals 16 residues. Germline trimming cut 4 bases from V and 1 base from J; bases unmatched to any gene: 6. CDR1 MNHEY and CDR2 SMNVEV come from the germline V gene (reference sequence). DNA of the CDR3: TGTGCCAGCAGTTCAATAAGACTAGCGGGCACAGATACGCAGTATTTT. Translation gives CASSSIRLAGTDTQYF.

This rearrangement joins TRBV5-4 to TRBJ1-2, with TRBD1 as a possible D gene (6 bases). V was pared by 0 bases and J by 1 base, with 13 bases between. From germline, CDR1 is SGHNT and CDR2 YYREEE (reference sequence). The CDR3 contains 16 residues. The CDR3 DNA reads TGTGCCAGCAGCTTGGGCTCGTCAGGGGTTAACTATGGCTACACCTTC. It specifies CASSLGSSGVNYGYTF.

The CDR3 spells CASRAAGGTEAFF. The DNA of the CDR3 is TGCGCCAGCAGGGCAGCGGGTGGCACTGAAGCTTTCTTT. The rearrangement links TRBV5-1 to TRBJ1-1, with D uncertain. The CDR3 extends over 13 amino acids. Trimming took 5 bases from V and 4 from J, leaving 12 bases between them. Looked up from germline, CDR1 is SGHRS and CDR2 is YFSETQ. Full variable domain (remainder filled in from reference TRBV5-1 and TRBJ1-1): KAGVTQTPRYLIKTRGQQVTLSCSPISGHRSVSWYQQTPGQGLQFLFEYFSETQRNKGNFPGRFSGRQFSNSRSEMNVSTLELGDSALYLCASRAAGGTEAFFGQGTRLTVV.

The V call is TRBV28, the J call TRBJ2-7, with TRBD1 as a possible D gene (6 bases). CDR1 and CDR2 from the germline V gene are MDHEN and SYDVKM. CDR3 length: 12 residues. Written as DNA, the CDR3 is TGTGCCAGCAGTCCCGGTGGGGGCCTTCAGAACGTC. Translation gives CASSPGGGLQNV.

The rearrangement links TRBV19 to TRBJ1-5; D gene ambiguous. V was trimmed by 0 bases and J by 1 base, leaving 13 bases between them. The CDR3 spans 17 residues. CDR1 LNHDA and CDR2 SQIVND come from the germline V gene (reference sequence). The CDR3 loop is CASSIDPPGRSNQPQHF. Written as DNA, the CDR3 is TGTGCCAGTAGTATAGATCCCCCTGGCAGAAGCAATCAGCCCCAGCATTTT.

The chain joins TRBV6-5 to TRBJ2-5, with 12 bases matching TRBD2. This CDR3 is built from 15 residues. Unmatched junction bases numbered 4, after V lost 6 bases and J lost 2 bases. CDR1 MNHEY and CDR2 SVGAGI come from the germline V gene. The CDR3 protein is CASRNLAGGQETQYF. Here the CDR3 DNA reads TGTGCCAGCAGAAACCTAGCGGGGGGGCAAGAGACCCAGTACTTC.

This clone appeared a single time. V is TRBV28 and J is TRBJ1-2; possibly TRBD1 for D (5 bases). The V end lost 8 bases, the J end lost 5 bases, and 12 bases lay between the germline ends. Germline V gives CDR1 MDHEN, CDR2 SYDVKM. The CDR3 runs to 12 residues. In DNA, the CDR3 is TGTGCCAGCGGGGCAAACTTATATGGCTACACCTTC. Its protein is CASGANLYGYTF.